These T cell receptor beta chains were read from a single sample in a study of human T cells and chemical hapten exposure. TCRdb reprocessed the RACE reads with MiXCR, giving one entry per CDR3 protein. The sample has 95,000 or so distinct CDR3 sequences, approximately 10% seen once; the top ten hold 3.2%. This sample comprised whole blood, obtained in connection with sensitization to the hapten diphenylcyclopropenone (DPC). All receptors come from a woman aged 40 to 50 with alopecia areata. Some clones in this sample may be carry-over from other donors' samples. CDR3s include the opening cysteine and the closing phenylalanine or tryptophan. The order of the fields is CDR3 length, J gene, D gene, clone size, V gene, CDR3 protein, CDR3 DNA. D genes are given only for firm matches. A clone size is listed for some rows: how often the clone was seen (once, few, many), or a class if it is expanded.

len: 14
j_gene: TRBJ2-7
d_gene: -
abundance: -
v_gene: TRBV15
CDR3aa: CATSLTGTSYEQYF
CDR3nt: TGTGCCACCAGTCTGACGGGCACGTCCTACGAGCAGTACTTC

len: 17
j_gene: TRBJ2-1
d_gene: TRBD2
abundance: many
v_gene: TRBV7-2
CDR3aa: CASNRGGFTSSYNEQFF
CDR3nt: TGTGCCAGCAACCGGGGGGGATTCACTAGCTCCTACAATGAGCAGTTCTTC

len: 14
j_gene: TRBJ2-3
d_gene: TRBD2
abundance: many
v_gene: TRBV6-2/TRBV6-3
CDR3aa: CASSEAGPLDTQYF
CDR3nt: TGTGCCAGCAGTGAAGCGGGACCCCTAGATACGCAGTATTTT

len: 17
j_gene: TRBJ2-7
d_gene: TRBD1
abundance: -
v_gene: TRBV20-1
CDR3aa: CSARDFSGGQGPYEQYF
CDR3nt: TGCAGTGCTAGAGATTTCTCCGGGGGACAGGGCCCCTACGAGCAGTACTTC

len: 14
j_gene: TRBJ2-7
d_gene: -
abundance: -
v_gene: TRBV24-1
CDR3aa: CATSDPTTTYEQYF
CDR3nt: TGTGCCACCAGTGACCCTACTACTACCTACGAGCAGTACTTC

len: 12
j_gene: TRBJ2-4
d_gene: -
abundance: many
v_gene: TRBV30
CDR3aa: CASGLGGNIQYF
CDR3nt: TGTGCCAGCGGGCTAGGAGGAAACATTCAGTACTTC

len: 16
j_gene: TRBJ1-6
d_gene: -
abundance: many
v_gene: TRBV6-5
CDR3aa: CASSPLGERSNSPLHF
CDR3nt: TGTGCCAGCAGTCCCCTGGGGGAGAGAAGTAATTCACCCCTCCACTTT

len: 18
j_gene: TRBJ1-1
d_gene: TRBD1
abundance: few
v_gene: TRBV20-1
CDR3aa: CSASLAAPGTGGIAEAFF
CDR3nt: TGCAGTGCTAGCTTAGCAGCCCCCGGGACAGGGGGAATTGCTGAAGCTTTCTTT

len: 17
j_gene: TRBJ1-1
d_gene: -
abundance: medium-sized
v_gene: TRBV11-2
CDR3aa: CASRSPPRGTKNTEAFF
CDR3nt: TGTGCCAGCAGGAGTCCCCCGAGGGGAACCAAGAACACTGAAGCTTTCTTT

len: 14
j_gene: TRBJ1-1
d_gene: -
abundance: -
v_gene: TRBV6-5
CDR3aa: CASSRDRSNTEAFF
CDR3nt: TGTGCCAGCAGCCGAGACAGGTCCAACACTGAAGCCTTCTTT

len: 12
j_gene: TRBJ2-7
d_gene: -
abundance: many
v_gene: TRBV2
CDR3aa: CASSVSSAEQYF
CDR3nt: TGTGCCAGCAGTGTCTCTAGCGCCGAGCAGTACTTC

len: 15
j_gene: TRBJ2-3
d_gene: TRBD2
abundance: many
v_gene: TRBV7-9
CDR3aa: CASSRSSGGTDTQYF
CDR3nt: TGTGCCAGCAGCCGGAGCAGCGGGGGCACAGATACGCAGTATTTT

len: 15
j_gene: TRBJ2-3
d_gene: TRBD2
abundance: many
v_gene: TRBV6-5
CDR3aa: CASSPTGGGVDTQYF
CDR3nt: TGTGCCAGCAGCCCCACCGGCGGGGGGGTGGATACGCAGTATTTT

len: 15
j_gene: TRBJ1-1
d_gene: TRBD1
abundance: few
v_gene: TRBV7-3
CDR3aa: CASSPDRVRITEAFF
CDR3nt: TGTGCCAGCAGCCCAGACAGGGTTCGGATAACTGAAGCTTTCTTT

len: 12
j_gene: TRBJ1-5
d_gene: TRBD1
abundance: -
v_gene: TRBV12-3/TRBV12-4
CDR3aa: CASGTVDQPQHF
CDR3nt: TGTGCTAGCGGGACAGTTGATCAGCCCCAGCATTTT

len: 14
j_gene: TRBJ2-5
d_gene: -
abundance: few
v_gene: TRBV5-5
CDR3aa: CASTTATGRETQYF
CDR3nt: TGTGCCAGCACCACCGCGACCGGGCGGGAGACCCAGTACTTC

len: 13
j_gene: TRBJ2-2
d_gene: -
abundance: many
v_gene: TRBV7-2
CDR3aa: CASSARYTGEPFF
CDR3nt: TGTGCCAGCAGCGCCCGGTACACCGGGGAGCCGTTTTTT

len: 15
j_gene: TRBJ1-1
d_gene: TRBD1
abundance: -
v_gene: TRBV4-1
CDR3aa: CASSHLAQGVTEAFF
CDR3nt: TGCGCCAGCAGCCATCTAGCTCAGGGGGTCACTGAAGCTTTCTTT

len: 12
j_gene: TRBJ2-1
d_gene: -
abundance: few
v_gene: TRBV29-1
CDR3aa: CSVAVSYNEQFF
CDR3nt: TGCAGCGTTGCGGTGTCCTACAATGAGCAGTTCTTC

len: 15
j_gene: TRBJ2-7
d_gene: -
abundance: many
v_gene: TRBV20-1
CDR3aa: CSATGATERSDEQYF
CDR3nt: TGCAGTGCCACGGGAGCCACGGAGCGGTCGGACGAGCAGTACTTC

len: 13
j_gene: TRBJ1-2
d_gene: -
abundance: -
v_gene: TRBV27
CDR3aa: CASSHGPNYGYTF
CDR3nt: TGTGCCAGCAGCCACGGCCCTAACTATGGCTACACCTTC

len: 14
j_gene: TRBJ2-7
d_gene: -
abundance: -
v_gene: TRBV7-2
CDR3aa: CASSLIQVSYEQYF
CDR3nt: TGTGCCAGCAGCTTAATACAAGTCTCCTACGAGCAGTACTTC

len: 12
j_gene: TRBJ1-1
d_gene: -
abundance: many
v_gene: TRBV7-2
CDR3aa: CASSFPNTEAFF
CDR3nt: TGTGCCAGCAGCTTCCCGAACACTGAAGCTTTCTTT

len: 16
j_gene: TRBJ1-5
d_gene: -
abundance: medium-sized
v_gene: TRBV6-2/TRBV6-3
CDR3aa: CASSLQGLDSNQPQHF
CDR3nt: TGTGCCAGCAGTCTTCAGGGCTTAGATAGCAATCAGCCCCAGCATTTT

len: 17
j_gene: TRBJ2-3
d_gene: -
abundance: many
v_gene: TRBV9
CDR3aa: CASSSPISGQNTDTQYF
CDR3nt: TGTGCCAGCAGCTCCCCCATAAGCGGGCAAAACACAGATACGCAGTATTTT

len: 16
j_gene: TRBJ2-1
d_gene: -
abundance: many
v_gene: TRBV4-2
CDR3aa: CASSQEDASSYNEQFF
CDR3nt: TGTGCCAGCAGCCAAGAGGACGCGAGCTCCTACAATGAGCAGTTCTTC

len: 13
j_gene: TRBJ2-1
d_gene: -
abundance: few
v_gene: TRBV5-5
CDR3aa: CASSTTAYNEQFF
CDR3nt: TGTGCCAGCAGCACGACAGCGTACAATGAGCAGTTCTTC

len: 16
j_gene: TRBJ2-7
d_gene: TRBD2
abundance: medium-sized
v_gene: TRBV12-3/TRBV12-4
CDR3aa: CASNSGGTGSSYEQYF
CDR3nt: TGTGCCAGCAATTCGGGAGGGACCGGCAGCTCCTACGAGCAGTACTTC

len: 14
j_gene: TRBJ1-5
d_gene: -
abundance: -
v_gene: TRBV19
CDR3aa: CASSGGLLSQPQHF
CDR3nt: TGTGCCAGTAGTGGCGGACTGTTGAGTCAGCCCCAGCATTTT

len: 13
j_gene: TRBJ2-5
d_gene: -
abundance: few
v_gene: TRBV19
CDR3aa: CASSTPVQETQYF
CDR3nt: TGTGCCAGTAGTACCCCGGTCCAAGAGACCCAGTACTTC

len: 12
j_gene: TRBJ2-7
d_gene: -
abundance: few
v_gene: TRBV7-2
CDR3aa: CASSRGGYEQYF
CDR3nt: TGTGCCAGCAGCCGGGGAGGCTACGAGCAGTACTTC

len: 15
j_gene: TRBJ2-7
d_gene: TRBD1
abundance: many
v_gene: TRBV6-5
CDR3aa: CASSSGNRGTYEQYF
CDR3nt: TGTGCCAGCAGTTCGGGGAACAGGGGGACCTACGAGCAGTACTTC

len: 17
j_gene: TRBJ2-7
d_gene: TRBD1
abundance: many
v_gene: TRBV5-1
CDR3aa: CASSRPRDREGNYEQYF
CDR3nt: TGCGCCAGCAGCCGACCGCGGGACAGGGAGGGAAATTACGAGCAGTACTTC

len: 13
j_gene: TRBJ1-2
d_gene: -
abundance: few
v_gene: TRBV28
CDR3aa: CASSRGLNYGYTF
CDR3nt: TGTGCCAGCAGTCGGGGGCTTAACTATGGCTACACCTTC

len: 17
j_gene: TRBJ2-4
d_gene: -
abundance: few
v_gene: TRBV6-5
CDR3aa: CASSPTTGWEAKNIQYF
CDR3nt: TGTGCCAGCAGTCCCACGACGGGGTGGGAAGCCAAAAACATTCAGTACTTC

len: 12
j_gene: TRBJ1-2
d_gene: -
abundance: few
v_gene: TRBV29-1
CDR3aa: CSVETHDYGYTF
CDR3nt: TGCAGCGTTGAAACACACGACTATGGCTACACCTTC

len: 16
j_gene: TRBJ2-1
d_gene: -
abundance: many
v_gene: TRBV7-2
CDR3aa: CASSSQAPDFGREQFF
CDR3nt: TGTGCCAGCAGCTCCCAAGCTCCGGACTTTGGACGTGAGCAGTTCTTC

len: 16
j_gene: TRBJ2-1
d_gene: TRBD1
abundance: many
v_gene: TRBV4-3
CDR3aa: CASSQARTGSRNEQFF
CDR3nt: TGCGCCAGCAGCCAAGCCCGGACAGGGTCGCGGAATGAGCAGTTCTTC

len: 14
j_gene: TRBJ1-6
d_gene: -
abundance: many
v_gene: TRBV9
CDR3aa: CASSVVGVDSPLHF
CDR3nt: TGTGCCAGCAGCGTAGTCGGTGTAGATTCACCCCTCCACTTT

len: 13
j_gene: TRBJ1-1
d_gene: -
abundance: many
v_gene: TRBV14
CDR3aa: CASSPTRNTEAFF
CDR3nt: TGTGCCAGCAGCCCCACGAGGAACACTGAAGCTTTCTTT

len: 14
j_gene: TRBJ2-6
d_gene: -
abundance: few
v_gene: TRBV6-6
CDR3aa: CASSYFAGANVLTF
CDR3nt: TGTGCCAGCAGTTACTTCGCTGGGGCCAACGTCCTGACTTTC

len: 12
j_gene: TRBJ1-2
d_gene: -
abundance: many
v_gene: TRBV28
CDR3aa: CASSSRGYGYTF
CDR3nt: TGTGCCAGCAGTTCACGGGGATATGGCTACACCTTC